This record looks at one TCR beta chain sequence and its context. The antigen is undetermined. This sample is part of a study of blood T cells in healthy people across ages. Findings and caveats of the study: The recorded TCR beta diversity per million T cells decreased in a roughly linear manner with age. CMV status of donors was not determined, possibly confounding expanded clonotype changes.

Extraction of total RNA produced a minimum of 5.5 micrograms from each sample. The authors ran a second PCR of about 6 to 11 cycles using a sample-barcoded 5' primer and a J-beta primer mix. TCRdb redid the calling of the 5' RACE reads with MiXCR, one entry per CDR3 protein. The table includes about 800,000 distinct CDR3 sequences, roughly 25% detected once. The same sample was also studied in work on T cells of mothers and their children.

This sequence originates from a boy younger than 18 in good health. The sample comprised blood.

The CDR3 region has the DNA TGCAGTGCTAGAGATACTAGCGGGATCCACAATGAGCAGTTCTTC. The encoded protein is CSARDTSGIHNEQFF. V usage is TRBV20-1 and J usage is TRBJ2-5, with 10 positions matching TRBD2. TRBJ2-1 explains the end of the DNA better; the J call may be wrong. CDR1 and CDR2 from the germline V gene are DFQATT and SNEGSKA (reference sequence). The CDR3 is 15 residues long.